These T cell receptor beta chains were read from a single sample in a study of PD-L1 blockade in urothelial cancer. The protocol was immunoSEQ multiplex PCR, while the TCRdb copy is restricted to in-frame clones and leaves out a portion. The sample lists tens of thousands of clones; more than 65% were seen once. The input for sequencing was PBMCs, taken around atezolizumab (anti-PD-L1) treatment. These receptor sequences come from a man in his fifties or sixties with urothelial cancer. CDR3s include the opening cysteine and the closing phenylalanine or tryptophan. D genes are given only for firm matches. Clone size, where shown, is once, few, many, or a class for clones that have expanded.

clone_size: many
j_call: TRBJ1-4
d_call: -
v_call: TRBV7-9
cdr3_nt: TGTGCCAGCAGCTTGGGGGGTACTAATGAAAAACTGTTTTTT
cdr3_aa: CASSLGGTNEKLFF

clone_size: -
j_call: TRBJ2-1
d_call: -
v_call: TRBV5-1
cdr3_nt: TGCGCCAGCAGCTTGGGACAGAATGAGCAGTTCTTC
cdr3_aa: CASSLGQNEQFF

clone_size: -
j_call: TRBJ2-7
d_call: -
v_call: TRBV6-5
cdr3_nt: TGTGCCAGCAGCCCCGGCAGGGCCTTATCCTACGAGCAGTACTTC
cdr3_aa: CASSPGRALSYEQYF

clone_size: once
j_call: TRBJ2-5
d_call: -
v_call: TRBV6-1
cdr3_nt: TGTGCCAGCAGTGACCTCGGAGTGTCGGCGGAGACCCAGTACTTC
cdr3_aa: CASSDLGVSAETQYF

clone_size: -
j_call: TRBJ2-6
d_call: -
v_call: TRBV27
cdr3_nt: TGTGCCAGCAGCAGTCTGTTCTCTGGGGCCAACGTCCTGACTTTC
cdr3_aa: CASSSLFSGANVLTF

clone_size: -
j_call: TRBJ1-6
d_call: -
v_call: TRBV19
cdr3_nt: TGTGCCACCCAAGGCGGGGGGGGCTCCCAGAAAAATAATTCACCCCTCCACTTT
cdr3_aa: CATQGGGGSQKNNSPLHF

clone_size: -
j_call: TRBJ1-1
d_call: -
v_call: TRBV25-1
cdr3_nt: TGTGCCAGCAGTGAGAGGACTGAAGCTTTCTTT
cdr3_aa: CASSERTEAFF

clone_size: -
j_call: TRBJ2-1
d_call: -
v_call: TRBV11-3
cdr3_nt: TGTGCCAGCAGCTTTGCTACTAGCGGGACAGGGAATGAGCAGTTCTTC
cdr3_aa: CASSFATSGTGNEQFF

clone_size: -
j_call: TRBJ2-1
d_call: -
v_call: TRBV6-1
cdr3_nt: TGTGCCAGCAGTGGGGGAGCGGTCAATGAGCAGTTCTTC
cdr3_aa: CASSGGAVNEQFF

clone_size: -
j_call: TRBJ2-7
d_call: -
v_call: TRBV4-1
cdr3_nt: TGCGCCAGCAGCCAAGGGGGGGTGTCAGGCCTCTACGAGCAGTACTTC
cdr3_aa: CASSQGGVSGLYEQYF

clone_size: -
j_call: TRBJ1-1
d_call: -
v_call: TRBV19
cdr3_nt: TGTGCCAGTAGTATAGGGGGAGTTATTACCGAAGCTTTCTTT
cdr3_aa: CASSIGGVITEAFF

clone_size: once
j_call: TRBJ1-4
d_call: -
v_call: TRBV7-2
cdr3_nt: TGTGCCAGCAGCTTGGAGGGAAACTATAATGAAAAACTGTTTTTT
cdr3_aa: CASSLEGNYNEKLFF

clone_size: -
j_call: TRBJ1-2
d_call: TRBD1
v_call: TRBV28
cdr3_nt: TGTGCCAGTCTGGCTATTAGAGGCTACAGGGGTTTGGGGGGCTACACCTTC
cdr3_aa: CASLAIRGYRGLGGYTF

clone_size: -
j_call: TRBJ2-7
d_call: -
v_call: TRBV6-1
cdr3_nt: TGTGCCAGCAAGGGCGCAGGGATAGTCTACGAGCAGTACTTC
cdr3_aa: CASKGAGIVYEQYF

clone_size: -
j_call: TRBJ2-7
d_call: TRBD1
v_call: TRBV7-8
cdr3_nt: TGTGCCAGCAGCGTAACCTCCGGGACAGGGAGACACGAGCAGTACTTC
cdr3_aa: CASSVTSGTGRHEQYF

clone_size: -
j_call: TRBJ1-5
d_call: -
v_call: TRBV2
cdr3_nt: TGTGCCAGCAACCAGGGTGGTCAGCCCCAGCATTTT
cdr3_aa: CASNQGGQPQHF

clone_size: -
j_call: TRBJ2-3
d_call: TRBD2
v_call: TRBV11-2
cdr3_nt: TGTGCCAGCAGCTTCGGGACTAGCGGGCGGCGCCCAGATACGCAGTATTTT
cdr3_aa: CASSFGTSGRRPDTQYF

clone_size: -
j_call: TRBJ1-2
d_call: -
v_call: TRBV6-6
cdr3_nt: TGTGCCAGCAGTCAGACAGATTTTAACTATGGCTACACCTTC
cdr3_aa: CASSQTDFNYGYTF

clone_size: -
j_call: TRBJ2-7
d_call: TRBD2
v_call: TRBV11-2
cdr3_nt: TGTGCCAGCAGCTTAGATTTTAGCGGGGGGGCCTACGAGCAGTACTTC
cdr3_aa: CASSLDFSGGAYEQYF

clone_size: once
j_call: TRBJ1-2
d_call: -
v_call: TRBV30
cdr3_nt: TGTGCCTGGTCCGGGACATATGGCTACACCTTC
cdr3_aa: CAWSGTYGYTF

clone_size: -
j_call: TRBJ1-4
d_call: -
v_call: TRBV5-1
cdr3_nt: TGCGCCAGCAGATTGGACTACAATGAAAAACTGTTTTTT
cdr3_aa: CASRLDYNEKLFF

clone_size: -
j_call: TRBJ2-7
d_call: TRBD1
v_call: TRBV9
cdr3_nt: TGTGCCAGCAGCGGCGGACAGGCCTCCTACGAGCAGTACTTC
cdr3_aa: CASSGGQASYEQYF

clone_size: once
j_call: TRBJ2-5
d_call: -
v_call: TRBV9
cdr3_nt: TGTGCCAGCAGCGCCGGACTACTACCCGGCCAAGAGACCCAGTACTTC
cdr3_aa: CASSAGLLPGQETQYF

clone_size: -
j_call: TRBJ2-1
d_call: TRBD2
v_call: TRBV19
cdr3_nt: TGTGCCAGTAGTCCTGGACTAGCGGGGGGGAATGAGCAGTTCTTC
cdr3_aa: CASSPGLAGGNEQFF

clone_size: -
j_call: TRBJ2-7
d_call: TRBD2
v_call: TRBV4-2
cdr3_nt: TGTGCCAGCAGCCAAAACCCGGGACTAGCGGTGAGCTCCTACGAGCAGTACTTC
cdr3_aa: CASSQNPGLAVSSYEQYF

clone_size: -
j_call: TRBJ2-2
d_call: TRBD2
v_call: TRBV11-2
cdr3_nt: TGTGCCAGCAGACTCGGACTAGCGGGAGGGCCCGGGGAGCTGTTTTTT
cdr3_aa: CASRLGLAGGPGELFF

clone_size: -
j_call: TRBJ2-7
d_call: -
v_call: TRBV25-1
cdr3_nt: TGTGCCAGCAGGCAGTCAGGGGCCTACGAGCAGTACTTC
cdr3_aa: CASRQSGAYEQYF

clone_size: -
j_call: TRBJ2-5
d_call: TRBD2
v_call: TRBV9
cdr3_nt: TGTGCCAGCAGCGTAGACGCGACTAGCGGGGGCCGGGGGGAGACCCAGTACTTC
cdr3_aa: CASSVDATSGGRGETQYF

clone_size: -
j_call: TRBJ1-2
d_call: TRBD1
v_call: TRBV2
cdr3_nt: TGTGCCAGCAGTGTCGACAGGGTGTATGGCTACACCTTC
cdr3_aa: CASSVDRVYGYTF

clone_size: -
j_call: TRBJ2-4
d_call: TRBD2
v_call: TRBV5-1
cdr3_nt: TGCGCCAGCAGCAACCCCCCCGGGACTAGCGGGAAGATAAACATTCAGTACTTC
cdr3_aa: CASSNPPGTSGKINIQYF

clone_size: few
j_call: TRBJ1-1
d_call: -
v_call: TRBV15
cdr3_nt: TGTGCCACCAGCAGAGGAGTGAACACTGAAGCTTTCTTT
cdr3_aa: CATSRGVNTEAFF

clone_size: -
j_call: TRBJ1-5
d_call: -
v_call: TRBV30
cdr3_nt: TGTGCCTGGAGTGTGGGGGGAAATCAGCCCCAGCATTTT
cdr3_aa: CAWSVGGNQPQHF

clone_size: -
j_call: TRBJ2-1
d_call: -
v_call: TRBV9
cdr3_nt: TGTGCCAGCAGCGTAGGTGTGTGGGGGCTAGATGAGCAGTTCTTC
cdr3_aa: CASSVGVWGLDEQFF

clone_size: -
j_call: TRBJ1-4
d_call: TRBD1
v_call: TRBV5-1
cdr3_nt: TGCGCCAGCAGCCGTGGGGACAGGAAGGCTGAAAAACTGTTTTTT
cdr3_aa: CASSRGDRKAEKLFF

clone_size: -
j_call: TRBJ2-4
d_call: -
v_call: TRBV2
cdr3_nt: TGTGCCAGCAGGGACACATCGATCATTCAGTACTTC
cdr3_aa: CASRDTSIIQYF

clone_size: -
j_call: TRBJ2-5
d_call: -
v_call: TRBV7-2
cdr3_nt: TGTGCCAGCCCGAAGCAGCTAGCGGAGTGGGGCGAACAGGGGACCCAGTACTTC
cdr3_aa: CASPKQLAEWGEQGTQYF

clone_size: -
j_call: TRBJ1-4
d_call: TRBD1
v_call: TRBV29-1
cdr3_nt: TGCAGCGTTCTAAAACCGGGACAGGGAATCGAAAAACTGTTTTTT
cdr3_aa: CSVLKPGQGIEKLFF

clone_size: -
j_call: TRBJ2-3
d_call: TRBD2
v_call: TRBV10-3
cdr3_nt: TGTGCCACCAGGGACTACACAGATACGCAGTATTTT
cdr3_aa: CATRDYTDTQYF

clone_size: -
j_call: TRBJ1-3
d_call: -
v_call: TRBV30
cdr3_nt: TGTGCCTGGTCGACAGAAAACACCATATATTTT
cdr3_aa: CAWSTENTIYF

clone_size: -
j_call: TRBJ1-1
d_call: -
v_call: TRBV12-5
cdr3_nt: TGTGCTAGTGGTTTGGTAGTATCGAGGGCGCTGGGCACTGAAGCTTTCTTT
cdr3_aa: CASGLVVSRALGTEAFF

clone_size: -
j_call: TRBJ1-2
d_call: TRBD1
v_call: TRBV4-2
cdr3_nt: TGTGCCAGCAGCTTCCGCGGACAGGACCCCTATGGCTACACCTTC
cdr3_aa: CASSFRGQDPYGYTF

clone_size: -
j_call: TRBJ1-3
d_call: TRBD1
v_call: TRBV7-6
cdr3_nt: TGTGCCAGCAGCTTAGCCGGGACAGACTCTGGAAACACCATATATTTT
cdr3_aa: CASSLAGTDSGNTIYF

clone_size: -
j_call: TRBJ2-5
d_call: -
v_call: TRBV5-1
cdr3_nt: TGCGCCGGACAACCCAGGTTAACCCAAGAGACCCAGTACTTC
cdr3_aa: CAGQPRLTQETQYF

clone_size: -
j_call: TRBJ1-2
d_call: -
v_call: TRBV7-8
cdr3_nt: TGTGCCAGCACCCATTCAAGCAGCATAGGGGGAAAATATGGCTACACCTTC
cdr3_aa: CASTHSSSIGGKYGYTF

clone_size: -
j_call: TRBJ1-5
d_call: -
v_call: TRBV19
cdr3_nt: TGTGCCAGTAGTCCCCGGCACCGGGATCAGCCCCAGCATTTT
cdr3_aa: CASSPRHRDQPQHF

clone_size: -
j_call: TRBJ2-7
d_call: TRBD1
v_call: TRBV6-6
cdr3_nt: TGTGCCAGCAGATACGCCTCGGACAGGACCTACGAGCAGTACTTC
cdr3_aa: CASRYASDRTYEQYF

clone_size: -
j_call: TRBJ1-1
d_call: -
v_call: TRBV5-1
cdr3_nt: TGCGCCAGCAGCTTGGGTAGGGGGAAGGTCACTGAAGCTTTCTTT
cdr3_aa: CASSLGRGKVTEAFF

clone_size: -
j_call: TRBJ2-2
d_call: -
v_call: TRBV6-5
cdr3_nt: TGTGCCAGCAGTTTCAGTACACCCGGGGAGCTGTTTTTT
cdr3_aa: CASSFSTPGELFF

clone_size: -
j_call: TRBJ2-1
d_call: -
v_call: TRBV6-4
cdr3_nt: TGTGCCAGCAGTGGCCTCAGGGGTCATGAGCAGTTCTTC
cdr3_aa: CASSGLRGHEQFF

clone_size: -
j_call: TRBJ1-2
d_call: TRBD1
v_call: TRBV19
cdr3_nt: TGTGCCAGTAGGGACAGGGTTCGGGGCTACACCTTC
cdr3_aa: CASRDRVRGYTF

clone_size: -
j_call: TRBJ1-1
d_call: -
v_call: TRBV27
cdr3_nt: TGTGCCAGCAGGACAGGACCCCCGAACACTGAAGCTTTCTTT
cdr3_aa: CASRTGPPNTEAFF

clone_size: -
j_call: TRBJ1-5
d_call: -
v_call: TRBV23-1
cdr3_nt: TGCGCCAGCAGTCAAATCAAGGCAGGGTCGGGCAATCAGCCCCAGCATTTT
cdr3_aa: CASSQIKAGSGNQPQHF

clone_size: -
j_call: TRBJ2-3
d_call: TRBD2
v_call: TRBV27
cdr3_nt: TGTGCCAGCAGCTCCCTCACTAGCGGGCGTCGCACAGATACGCAGTATTTT
cdr3_aa: CASSSLTSGRRTDTQYF

clone_size: -
j_call: TRBJ2-3
d_call: -
v_call: TRBV5-6
cdr3_nt: TGTGCCAGCAGCTTGGTACAGGGTAGGGTAAGATTGGGAGATACGCAGTATTTT
cdr3_aa: CASSLVQGRVRLGDTQYF